This TCR beta chain was documented in a study of naive and memory T cell subsets. Amplification of ligated cDNA took four PCR rounds with SP2 and nested alpha and beta constant primers. Alpha and beta constant region primers primed reverse transcription for blood and skin samples. A single record per CDR3 protein comes from TCRdb applying MiXCR to the 5' RACE reads. The sample consists of roughly 62,000 distinct CDR3 sequences, 8% of them appearing once. The library had UMIs added by 3' ligation of an oligonucleotide to TCR cDNA. The CDR3 extends over 15 amino acids. CDR1 is SGHTA and CDR2 is FQGTGA in the germline V gene. With 0 bases removed from V and 5 bases from J, the gap between germline ends came to 11 bases.

J is TRBJ2-1 and V is TRBV7-3, with D tentatively TRBD2 (5 bases). The source of this sequence is a female donor in good health. CDR3 DNA sequence: TGTGCCAGCAGCTTAACGGGCGGGCCAAACAATGAGCAGTTCTTC. Residues: CASSLTGGPNNEQFF.